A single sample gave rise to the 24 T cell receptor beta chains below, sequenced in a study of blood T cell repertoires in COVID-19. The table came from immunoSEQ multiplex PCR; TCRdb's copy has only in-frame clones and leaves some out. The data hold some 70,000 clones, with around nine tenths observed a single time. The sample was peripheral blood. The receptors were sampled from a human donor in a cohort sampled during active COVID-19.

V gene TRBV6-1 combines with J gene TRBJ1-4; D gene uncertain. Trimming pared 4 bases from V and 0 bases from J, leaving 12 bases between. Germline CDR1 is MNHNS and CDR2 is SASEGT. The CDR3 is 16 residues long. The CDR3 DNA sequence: TGTGCCAGCAGTGCCTTCCGGGTCACAACTAATGAAAAACTGTTTTTT. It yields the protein CASSAFRVTTNEKLFF.

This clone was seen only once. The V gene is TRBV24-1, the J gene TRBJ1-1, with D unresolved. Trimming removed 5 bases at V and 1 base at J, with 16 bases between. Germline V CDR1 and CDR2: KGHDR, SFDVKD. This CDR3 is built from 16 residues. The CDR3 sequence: CATSAADATPNTEAFF. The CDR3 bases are TGTGCCACCAGTGCAGCGGACGCAACCCCGAACACTGAAGCTTTCTTT.

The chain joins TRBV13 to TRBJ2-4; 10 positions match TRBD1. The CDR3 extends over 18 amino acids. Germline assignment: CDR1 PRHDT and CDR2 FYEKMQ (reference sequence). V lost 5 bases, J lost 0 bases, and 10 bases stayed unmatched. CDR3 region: CASSLSWDRGQAKNIQYF. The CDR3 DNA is TGTGCCAGCAGCCTATCCTGGGACAGGGGTCAAGCCAAAAACATTCAGTACTTC.

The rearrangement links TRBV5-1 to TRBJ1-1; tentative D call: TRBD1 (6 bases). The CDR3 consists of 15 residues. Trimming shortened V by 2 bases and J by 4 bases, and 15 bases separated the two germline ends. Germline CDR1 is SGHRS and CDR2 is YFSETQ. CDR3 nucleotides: TGCGCCAGCAGCTTACAGGGATTATTGGGCACTGAAGCTTTCTTT. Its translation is CASSLQGLLGTEAFF.

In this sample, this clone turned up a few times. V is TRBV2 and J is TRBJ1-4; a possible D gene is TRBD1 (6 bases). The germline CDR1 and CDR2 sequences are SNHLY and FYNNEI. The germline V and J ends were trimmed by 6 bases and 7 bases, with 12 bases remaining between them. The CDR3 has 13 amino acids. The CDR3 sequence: CASSTDSLEKLFF. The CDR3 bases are TGTGCCAGCAGCACGGACAGTCTTGAAAAACTGTTTTTT.

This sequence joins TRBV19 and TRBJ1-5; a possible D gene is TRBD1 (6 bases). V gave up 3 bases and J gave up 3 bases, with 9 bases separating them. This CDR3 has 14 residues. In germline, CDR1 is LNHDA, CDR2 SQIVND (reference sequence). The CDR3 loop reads CASSISGVNQPQHF. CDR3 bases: TGTGCCAGTAGTATTTCAGGGGTCAATCAGCCCCAGCATTTT.

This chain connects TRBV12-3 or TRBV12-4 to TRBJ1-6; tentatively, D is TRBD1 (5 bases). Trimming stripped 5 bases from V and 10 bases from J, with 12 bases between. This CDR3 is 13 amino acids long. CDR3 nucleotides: TGTGCCAGCAGTCCTAACAGGAGATCACCCCTCCACTTT. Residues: CASSPNRRSPLHF.

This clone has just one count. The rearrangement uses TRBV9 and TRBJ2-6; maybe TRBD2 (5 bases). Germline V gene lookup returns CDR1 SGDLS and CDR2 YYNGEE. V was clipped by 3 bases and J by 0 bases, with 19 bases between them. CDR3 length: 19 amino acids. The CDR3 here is CASSGRGGAASSGANVLTF. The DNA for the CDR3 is TGTGCCAGCAGCGGTAGAGGTGGAGCGGCGAGCTCTGGGGCCAACGTCCTGACTTTC.

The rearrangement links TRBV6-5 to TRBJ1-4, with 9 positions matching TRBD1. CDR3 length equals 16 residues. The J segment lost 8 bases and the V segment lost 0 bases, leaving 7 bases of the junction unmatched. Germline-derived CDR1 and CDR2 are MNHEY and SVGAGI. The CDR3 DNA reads TGTGCCAGCAGTTACTCATTGACAGGGGGTAGGGAAAAACTGTTTTTT. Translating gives CASSYSLTGGREKLFF.

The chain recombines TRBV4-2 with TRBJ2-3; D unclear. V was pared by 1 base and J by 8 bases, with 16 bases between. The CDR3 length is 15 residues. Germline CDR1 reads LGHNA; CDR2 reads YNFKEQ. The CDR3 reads CASSQGGVSLGTQYF. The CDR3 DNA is TGTGCCAGCAGCCAAGGCGGCGTTTCTTTGGGTACGCAGTATTTT.

The CDR3 DNA reads as TGTGCCAGCAGTGAGCGGACAGCAGGAAATGGCTACACCTTC. It is translated as CASSERTAGNGYTF. The chain uses TRBV6-1 and TRBJ1-2; TRBD1 might be the D (6 bases). The CDR3 is 14 amino acids. V shed 3 bases and J shed 6 bases, with 14 bases lying between them. Germline assignment: CDR1 MNHNS and CDR2 SASEGT.

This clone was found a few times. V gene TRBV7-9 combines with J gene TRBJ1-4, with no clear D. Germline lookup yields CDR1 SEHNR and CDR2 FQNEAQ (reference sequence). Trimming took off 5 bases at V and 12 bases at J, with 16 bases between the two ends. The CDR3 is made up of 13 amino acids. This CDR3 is CASSPRRGTELFF. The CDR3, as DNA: TGTGCCAGCAGCCCAAGGCGGGGAACGGAACTGTTTTTT.

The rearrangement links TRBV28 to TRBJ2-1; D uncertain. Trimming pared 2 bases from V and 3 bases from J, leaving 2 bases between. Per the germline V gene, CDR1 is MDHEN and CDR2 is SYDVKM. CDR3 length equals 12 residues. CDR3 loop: CASSLLYNEQFF. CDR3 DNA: TGTGCCAGCAGTTTACTCTACAATGAGCAGTTCTTC.

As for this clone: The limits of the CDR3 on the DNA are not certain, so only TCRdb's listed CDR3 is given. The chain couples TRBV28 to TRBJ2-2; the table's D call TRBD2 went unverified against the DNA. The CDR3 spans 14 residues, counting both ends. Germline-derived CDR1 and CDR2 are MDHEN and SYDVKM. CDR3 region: CASILASGRRELFF.

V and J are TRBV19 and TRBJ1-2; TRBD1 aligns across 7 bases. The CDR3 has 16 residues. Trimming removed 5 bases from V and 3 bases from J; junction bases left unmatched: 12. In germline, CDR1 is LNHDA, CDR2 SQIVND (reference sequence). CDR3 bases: TGTGCCAGTAGTCCCAGAGACAGGGAGTGGGACTATGGCTACACCTTC. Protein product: CASSPRDREWDYGYTF.

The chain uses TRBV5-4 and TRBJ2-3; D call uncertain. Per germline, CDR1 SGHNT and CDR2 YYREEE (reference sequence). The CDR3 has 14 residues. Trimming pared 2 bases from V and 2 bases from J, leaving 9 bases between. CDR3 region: CASSLVGSTDTQYF. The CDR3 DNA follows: TGTGCCAGCAGCTTAGTCGGTTCCACAGATACGCAGTATTTT.

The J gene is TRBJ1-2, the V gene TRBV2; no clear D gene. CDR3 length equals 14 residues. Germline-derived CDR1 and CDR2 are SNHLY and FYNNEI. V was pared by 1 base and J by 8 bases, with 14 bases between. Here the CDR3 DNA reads TGTGCCAGCAGTGAAGAGCCCTTCGCGGGGGGCTACACCTTC. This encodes CASSEEPFAGGYTF.

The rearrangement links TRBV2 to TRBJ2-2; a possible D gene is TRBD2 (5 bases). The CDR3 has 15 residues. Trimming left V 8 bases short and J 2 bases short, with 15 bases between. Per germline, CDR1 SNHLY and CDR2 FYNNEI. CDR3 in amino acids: CASGWVGLNTGELFF. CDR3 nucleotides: TGTGCCAGCGGGTGGGTAGGACTCAACACCGGGGAGCTGTTTTTT. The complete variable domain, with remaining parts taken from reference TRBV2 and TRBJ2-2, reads EPEVTQTPSHQVTQMGQEVILRCVPISNHLYFYWYRQILGQKVEFLVSFYNNEISEKSEIFDDQFSVERPDGSNFTLKIRSTKLEDSAMYFCASGWVGLNTGELFFGEGSRLTVL.

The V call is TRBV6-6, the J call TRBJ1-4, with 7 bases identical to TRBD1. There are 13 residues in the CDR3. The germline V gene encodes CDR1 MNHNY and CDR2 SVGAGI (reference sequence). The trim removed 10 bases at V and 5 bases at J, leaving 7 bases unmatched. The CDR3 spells CATSDRENEKLFF. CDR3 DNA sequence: TGTGCCACCTCCGACAGGGAAAATGAAAAACTGTTTTTT.

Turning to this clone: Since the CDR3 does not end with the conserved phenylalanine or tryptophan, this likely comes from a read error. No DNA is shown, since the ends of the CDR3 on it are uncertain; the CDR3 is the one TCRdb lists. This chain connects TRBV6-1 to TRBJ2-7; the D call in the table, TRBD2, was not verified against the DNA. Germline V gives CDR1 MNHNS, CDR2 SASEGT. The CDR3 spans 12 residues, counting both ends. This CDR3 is CASSEGAGSEDY.

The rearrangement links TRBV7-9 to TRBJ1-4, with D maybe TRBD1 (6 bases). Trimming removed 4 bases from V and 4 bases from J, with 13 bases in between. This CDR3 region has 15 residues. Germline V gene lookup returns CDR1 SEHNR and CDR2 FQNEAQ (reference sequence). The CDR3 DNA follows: TGTGCCAGCAGCTACTTGACAGGCTATAATGAAAAACTGTTTTTT. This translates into CASSYLTGYNEKLFF.

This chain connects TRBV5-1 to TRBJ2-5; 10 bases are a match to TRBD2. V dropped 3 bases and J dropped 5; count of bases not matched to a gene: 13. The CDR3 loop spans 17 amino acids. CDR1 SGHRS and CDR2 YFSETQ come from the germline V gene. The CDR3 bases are TGCGCCAGCAGCTGGGCTAGCGGGAGAGGAGGTGGGGAGACCCAGTACTTC. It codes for CASSWASGRGGGETQYF.

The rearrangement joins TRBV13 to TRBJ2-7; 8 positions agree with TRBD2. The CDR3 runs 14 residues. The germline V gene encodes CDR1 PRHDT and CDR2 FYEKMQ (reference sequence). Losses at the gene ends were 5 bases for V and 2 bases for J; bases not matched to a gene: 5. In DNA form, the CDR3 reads TGTGCCAGCAGCCCCGGGAGGGGGGCCTACGAGCAGTACTTC. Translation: CASSPGRGAYEQYF.

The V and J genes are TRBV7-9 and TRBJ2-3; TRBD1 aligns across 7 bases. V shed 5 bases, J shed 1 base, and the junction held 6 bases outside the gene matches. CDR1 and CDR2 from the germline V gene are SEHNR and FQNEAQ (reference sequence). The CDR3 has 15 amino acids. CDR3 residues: CASSHDRDGTDTQYF. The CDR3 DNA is TGTGCCAGCAGCCATGACAGGGACGGCACAGATACGCAGTATTTT.